The entry below describes one T cell receptor beta chain. Its antigen is not identified. This specimen belongs to a study of cytomegalovirus exposure and HLA in healthy donors. About the study: Tens of millions of unique TCR sequences came from HLA-typed donors in an early release.

CDR1 is GTSNPN, CDR2 SVGIG, per germline (reference sequence). The CDR3 extends over 12 amino acids. V dropped 3 bases and J dropped 3 bases, with 8 bases sitting between them. PCR employed 60 Vbeta and 13 Jbeta primers. Only in-frame clones appear in the TCRdb table, and some are missing; sequencing was by immunoSEQ multiplex PCR. The top ten hold 4% to 5.5% of the sample, which has around 83,000 clones, around four fifths seen once. Whole-study results and caveats: By HLA locus, TCR association rates varied in a later analysis, with DRB1 showing the most and HLA-C the fewest. Near-uniform donor sequencing depth was presumed by presence/absence analyses. A missense DCLRE1C variant was associated with V- and J-gene trimming of TCR beta chains in a later analysis, and an independent cohort replicated the association.

Sequencing input: PBMCs. The receptor comes from a male donor in good health and CMV-seropositive. V is TRBV30 and J is TRBJ1-1; D ambiguous. The CDR3 sequence is CAWSVDDTEAFF. The DNA for the CDR3 is TGTGCCTGGAGCGTAGATGACACTGAAGCTTTCTTT.